Following are 5 T cell receptor beta chains from one sample sequenced in a study of technical replicates of blood from a handful of donors. The table came from immunoSEQ multiplex PCR; TCRdb's copy has only in-frame clones and leaves some out. The data contain about 70,000 clones, roughly 97% of them singletons. The sample consisted of T cells isolated from PBMCs. The receptors derive from a human donor in good health.

The chain uses TRBV14 and TRBJ1-2; tentatively, D is TRBD1 (5 bases). This CDR3 has 15 amino acids. Between the trimmed V and J ends, which lost 1 base and 8 bases, there was a span of 17 bases. Germline lookup yields CDR1 SGHDN and CDR2 FVKESK. The CDR3 region has the DNA TGTGCCAGCAGCCAAGTTCAGGGAGGGGAAAGAGGCTACACCTTC. It encodes CASSQVQGGERGYTF.

The rearrangement uses TRBV5-8 and TRBJ1-1; 8 bases line up with TRBD1. Looked up from germline, CDR1 is SGHTS and CDR2 is YDEGEE. This CDR3 has 16 residues. The trim removed 4 bases at V and 1 base at J, leaving 9 bases unmatched. The CDR3 region is CASSPNVDRGNTEAFF. The DNA of the CDR3 is TGTGCCAGCAGCCCCAACGTAGACAGGGGGAACACTGAAGCTTTCTTT.

The rearrangement uses TRBV11-2 and TRBJ1-4, with TRBD1 as a possible D gene (5 bases). Germline assignment: CDR1 SGHAT and CDR2 FQNNGV. V lost 5 bases and J lost 8, with 21 bases in between. This CDR3 comprises 16 residues. CDR3 bases: TGTGCCAGCAGCCCACTTTGGGGGACTTCTGGCGAAAAACTGTTTTTT. Translation: CASSPLWGTSGEKLFF.

The V gene is TRBV5-6, the J gene TRBJ2-5; the D gene is possibly TRBD1 (6 bases). Germline V CDR1 and CDR2: SGHDT, YYEEEE. Between the trimmed V and J ends, which lost 4 bases and 7 bases, there was a span of 14 bases. This CDR3 is 13 amino acids long. The chain's CDR3 is CASSPPGARTQYF. As DNA, the CDR3 is TGTGCCAGCAGCCCCCCAGGGGCCAGGACCCAGTACTTC.

A note on this clone: The sample contains more than one DNA sequence encoding this CDR3. The rearrangement joins TRBV9 to TRBJ1-5; TRBD1 is a possible D gene (5 bases). V was cut by 0 bases and J by 4 bases, with 8 bases left in between. The CDR3 sequence is 14 residues long. Per germline, CDR1 SGDLS and CDR2 YYNGEE. The CDR3 DNA reads as TGTGCCAGCAGCGTAGGACAGAGTAATCAGCCCCAGCATTTT. Protein sequence: CASSVGQSNQPQHF. Using reference TRBV9 and TRBJ1-5 for the parts outside the CDR3, the full variable domain is DSGVTQTPKHLITATGQRVTLRCSPRSGDLSVYWYQQSLDQGLQFLIQYYNGEERAKGNILERFSAQQFPDLHSELNLSSLELGDSALYFCASSVGQSNQPQHFGDGTRLSIL.